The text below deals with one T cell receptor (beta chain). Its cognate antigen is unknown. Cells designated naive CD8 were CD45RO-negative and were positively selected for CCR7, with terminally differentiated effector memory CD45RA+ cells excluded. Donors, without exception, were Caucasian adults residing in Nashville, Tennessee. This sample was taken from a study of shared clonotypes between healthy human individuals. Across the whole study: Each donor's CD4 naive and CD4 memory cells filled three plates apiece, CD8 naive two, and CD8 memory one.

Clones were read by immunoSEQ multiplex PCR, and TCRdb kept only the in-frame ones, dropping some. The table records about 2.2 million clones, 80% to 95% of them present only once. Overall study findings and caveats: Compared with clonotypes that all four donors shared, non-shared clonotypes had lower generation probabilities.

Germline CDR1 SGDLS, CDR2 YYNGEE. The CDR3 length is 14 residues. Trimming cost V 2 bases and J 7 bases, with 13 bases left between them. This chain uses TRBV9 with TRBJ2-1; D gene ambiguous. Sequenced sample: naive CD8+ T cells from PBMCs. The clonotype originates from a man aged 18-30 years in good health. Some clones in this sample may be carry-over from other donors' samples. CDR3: CASSVFSSPNEQFF. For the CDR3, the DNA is TGTGCCAGCAGCGTGTTTAGTTCTCCAAATGAGCAGTTCTTC.